Listed here is a single T cell receptor beta chain. Its matching antigen is unknown. The authors prepared UMI-labeled TRB cDNA libraries by 5' RACE. Following a re-call of the 5' RACE reads, TCRdb has one entry per CDR3 protein and lacks DNA. With 100,000 to 150,000 distinct CDR3 sequences in the sample, the ten largest clones hold 0.25% to 0.35%. This entry comes from a study of CXCR3-negative and CXCR3-positive naive CD8 T cells. Germline V lookup: CDR1 LNHDA, CDR2 SQIVND (reference sequence). The CDR3 loop spans 14 amino acids. Study-level findings and limits: Comparably high diversity was seen in both naive subsets, and much lower diversity in memory CD8+ cells.

At about 310,000 cells each, triplicate sorts were carried out for each CD8+ T cell subset. The sequence was collected from a human donor in good health. Some clones in this sample may be carry-over from other donors' samples. The V and J genes are TRBV19 and TRBJ2-1; TCRdb designates TRBD2, a call that cannot be tested without DNA. The sequencing sample was made of naive CXCR3- CD8+ T cells from blood. The subset denotes: CD45RO-CCR7+CD27+CD95- naive CD8+ T cells lacking CXCR3 (TNR3-). This CDR3 reads CASSWAGGPNEQFF.